The sequence of this TCR beta chain was determined in a study of human T cells and chemical hapten exposure. Study at large: Sensitization involved placing 2% DPC onto an approximately 2 cm by approximately 2 cm region of upper inner arm skin. The patients were mostly female; they had alopecia areata, totalis or universalis.

The V end lost 8 bases, the J end lost 1 base, and 14 bases lay between the germline ends. The CDR3 contains 15 residues. Looked up from germline, CDR1 is SEHNR and CDR2 is FQNEAQ (reference sequence). The time point here: pre-sensitization, week 0. As for treatment: therapeutic diphenylcyclopropenone sensitization with weekly scalp DPC. Researchers extracted total RNA from unfractionated whole blood. As the library was built, unique molecular identifiers were attached to individual cDNA molecules. Via MiXCR, TCRdb re-called the RACE reads, giving one row per CDR3 protein. The table records nearly 110,000 distinct CDR3 sequences, 12% of them present only once. The table lists this clonotype with many counts.

Source: whole blood, taken in connection with sensitization to the hapten diphenylcyclopropenone (DPC). V is TRBV7-9 and J is TRBJ1-4; D possibly corresponds to TRBD1 (5 bases). The sequence was obtained from a woman aged 45-60 years with alopecia areata. Some clones in this sample may be carry-over from other donors' samples. The CDR3 is CASGLWGGTNEKLFF. The DNA of the CDR3 is TGTGCCAGCGGACTTTGGGGCGGAACTAATGAAAAACTGTTTTTT.